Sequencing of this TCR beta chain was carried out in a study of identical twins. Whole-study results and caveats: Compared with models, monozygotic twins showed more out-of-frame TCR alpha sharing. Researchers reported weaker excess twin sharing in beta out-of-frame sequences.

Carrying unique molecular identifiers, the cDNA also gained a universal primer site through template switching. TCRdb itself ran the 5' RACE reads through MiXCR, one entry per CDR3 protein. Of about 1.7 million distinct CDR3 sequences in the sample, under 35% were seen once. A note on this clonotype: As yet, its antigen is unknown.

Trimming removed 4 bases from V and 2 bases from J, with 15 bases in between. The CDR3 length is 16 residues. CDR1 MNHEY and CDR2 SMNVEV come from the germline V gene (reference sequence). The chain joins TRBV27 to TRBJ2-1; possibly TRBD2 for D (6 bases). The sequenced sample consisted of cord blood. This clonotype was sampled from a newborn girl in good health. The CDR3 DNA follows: TGTGCCAGCAGTTCCCCCCTGCGGGACCCCTACAATGAGCAGTTCTTC. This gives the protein CASSSPLRDPYNEQFF.